These 32 T cell receptor beta chains originate from one sample sequenced in a study of Ad26.COV2.S vaccination and SARS-CoV-2 variants. Treatment denoted: roughly 20 received Ad26.COV2.S at low or high dose, single or two shots; a few received placebo; per-sample allocation not given. Samples were taken on day 63 after the first vaccine or placebo injection. Sequencing was performed with immunoSEQ multiplex PCR; in TCRdb, only in-frame clones are kept and a portion is missing. This table holds about 680,000 clones, about 89% found once. The specimen was peripheral blood, collected in a trial of Ad26.COV2.S vaccine versus placebo. These receptors all come from a person between 18 and 65 years old who received the Ad26.COV2.S COVID-19 vaccine or a placebo.

With respect to this clone: It is likely a read error: a sequence one base away is far more abundant. The chain joins TRBV5-4 to TRBJ1-5, with D unclear. Trimming took 2 bases from V and 0 from J, leaving 9 bases between them. The CDR3 has 15 residues. The germline gives CDR1 SGHNT, CDR2 YYREEE (reference sequence). CDR3 coding DNA: TGTGCCAGCAGCTTAGGAGGGAATAGCAATCAGCCCCAGCATTTT. Translated, it gives CASSLGGNSNQPQHF. The full variable domain, with the rest looked up from reference TRBV5-4 and TRBJ1-5, is ETGVTQSPTHLIKTRGQQVTLRCSSQSGHNTVSWYQQALGQGPQFIFQYYREEENGRGNFPPRFSGLQFPNYSSELNVNALELDDSALYLCASSLGGNSNQPQHFGDGTRLSIL.

The V gene is TRBV18, the J gene TRBJ1-5; 8 bases fit TRBD1. The ends lost 3 bases at V and 2 bases at J; junction bases unmatched: 3. This CDR3 is 15 amino acids long. CDR1 KGHSH and CDR2 LQKENI come from the germline V gene. The CDR3 DNA reads TGTGCCAGCTCACCTTCGACAGGGGGCAATCAGCCCCAGCATTTT. Residues: CASSPSTGGNQPQHF.

The chain has TRBV7-6 and TRBJ2-5, with 7 bases lining up with TRBD1. The CDR3 covers 15 residues. The J segment lost 4 bases and the V segment lost 1 base, leaving 6 bases of the junction unmatched. CDR1 SGHVS and CDR2 FNYEAQ come from the germline V gene. CDR3 region: CASSLEFGDRETQYF. DNA of the CDR3: TGTGCCAGCAGCTTAGAGTTTGGGGACAGAGAGACCCAGTACTTC.

The chain combines TRBV2 with TRBJ1-1; D may be TRBD1 (5 bases). CDR3 length equals 13 residues. The V gene's germline CDR1 is SNHLY and CDR2 FYNNEI. Trimming removed 3 bases at V and 6 bases at J, with 11 bases between. The CDR3 coding sequence is TGTGCCAGCAGTGATGGCAGGGTAGCTGAAGCTTTCTTT. It encodes CASSDGRVAEAFF.

For this clone: Distinct nucleotide sequences in the sample also encode this CDR3. The chain links TRBV5-5 to TRBJ2-7; 11 bases agree with TRBD2. In germline, CDR1 is SGHKS, CDR2 YYEKEE (reference sequence). With V trimmed by 3 bases and J by 4 bases, 6 bases remained unmatched. This CDR3 is built from 15 residues. In DNA, the CDR3 is TGTGCCAGCAGCTCCGGACTAGCGGGTCTTTACGAGCAGTACTTC. Translation: CASSSGLAGLYEQYF.

CDR3 sequence reads: CASSPEREGSYNEQFF. DNA for the CDR3: TGTGCCAGCTCACCAGAGCGGGAGGGTTCCTACAATGAGCAGTTCTTC. The chain combines TRBV18 with TRBJ2-1; 10 bases are shared with TRBD2. The CDR3 is made up of 16 amino acids. With 2 bases clipped from V and 1 base from J, the junction kept 2 bases outside the gene matches. Germline V CDR1 and CDR2: KGHSH, LQKENI.

The chain is built from TRBV5-5 and TRBJ2-1, with 10 bases that match TRBD1. Looked up from germline, CDR1 is SGHKS and CDR2 is YYEKEE (reference sequence). The J segment lost 6 bases and the V segment lost 0 bases, leaving 6 bases of the junction unmatched. The CDR3 contains 16 residues. CDR3 protein: CASSLASGQGTNEQFF. The CDR3 coding sequence is TGTGCCAGCAGCTTGGCTTCGGGACAGGGGACCAATGAGCAGTTCTTC.

This clone was detected a few times. J is TRBJ1-2 and V is TRBV30; D might be TRBD1 (5 bases). In germline, CDR1 is GTSNPN, CDR2 SVGIG (reference sequence). This CDR3 is 12 amino acids long. Deletions cut 2 bases from V and 11 bases from J, with 15 bases between. The CDR3 spells CAWSQGSPRYTF. CDR3 DNA: TGTGCCTGGAGTCAGGGCAGCCCCCGTTACACCTTC.

V gene TRBV7-6 combines with J gene TRBJ2-5; 7 bases fit TRBD2. The junction had 6 bases not matched to a gene; V was cut back by 4 bases and J by 4 bases. The CDR3 contains 14 residues. Germline loops: CDR1 SGHVS, CDR2 FNYEAQ. CDR3 region: CASSSPTSVETQYF. The CDR3 DNA follows: TGTGCCAGCAGCTCCCCAACTAGCGTAGAGACCCAGTACTTC.

The chain employs TRBV18 and TRBJ2-5, with D hard to call. V gave up 3 bases and J gave up 5 bases, with 10 bases separating them. Per germline, CDR1 KGHSH and CDR2 LQKENI. The CDR3 totals 13 residues. The CDR3 coding sequence is TGTGCCAGCTCACCCTTCCCGACGGAGACCCAGTACTTC. It encodes CASSPFPTETQYF.

The V gene is TRBV19, the J gene TRBJ1-2; D is uncertain. Trimming removed 1 base from V and 3 bases from J, with 6 bases in between. The CDR3 extends over 13 amino acids. In germline, CDR1 is LNHDA, CDR2 SQIVND (reference sequence). CDR3 loop: CASSIGRYYGYTF. CDR3 DNA sequence: TGTGCCAGTAGTATAGGGAGATACTATGGCTACACCTTC.

J is TRBJ1-1 and V is TRBV12-3 or TRBV12-4, with D uncertain. Deletions cut 3 bases from V and 4 bases from J, with 9 bases between. The CDR3 totals 13 residues. The CDR3, as DNA: TGTGCCAGCAGTTTTTCTAAGGCCACTGAAGCTTTCTTT. As protein: CASSFSKATEAFF.

This clone was seen only a few times. The chain joins TRBV4-3 to TRBJ1-1, with 7 bases matching TRBD1. Germline lookup yields CDR1 LGHNA and CDR2 YSLEER. V lost 2 bases to trimming and J lost 8 bases; unmatched junction nucleotides: 5. The CDR3 spans 13 residues. The CDR3 region is CASSQLQGGEAFF. In DNA, the CDR3 is TGCGCCAGCAGCCAACTTCAGGGGGGGGAAGCTTTCTTT.

The CDR3 sequence is CASAKGRDRGSAPAGELFF. In nucleotides, the CDR3 is TGTGCCAGCGCCAAAGGAAGGGACAGGGGGTCTGCTCCTGCCGGGGAGCTGTTTTTT. This chain connects TRBV21-1 to TRBJ2-2; the D call of TRBD1 is as the table states it, not checked on the DNA. TRBV21-1 is a documented pseudogene. This CDR3 is built from 19 residues.

CDR3 sequence: CASSPAGGTYEQYF. The CDR3 DNA reads as TGTGCCAGCAGCCCCGCAGGGGGAACCTACGAGCAGTACTTC. The V gene is TRBV7-2, the J gene TRBJ2-7; 7 nucleotides agree with TRBD1. With 5 bases clipped from V and 2 bases from J, the junction kept 6 bases outside the gene matches. This CDR3 comprises 14 residues. CDR1 and CDR2 (germline): SGHTA, FQGNSA.

V gene TRBV6-5 combines with J gene TRBJ1-6, with TRBD1 matching 9 bases. CDR3 size: 13 residues. In germline, CDR1 is MNHEY, CDR2 SVGAGI. V trimming: 8 bases; J trimming: 6 bases; junction bases outside the gene matches: 2. CDR3 protein: CASRDRANSPLHF. The CDR3 nucleotides are TGTGCCAGCCGGGACAGGGCTAATTCACCCCTCCACTTT.

This rearrangement joins TRBV18 to TRBJ1-2, with D unresolved. Trimming removed 2 bases at V and 4 bases at J, with 11 bases between. This CDR3 has 14 amino acids. Germline lookup yields CDR1 KGHSH and CDR2 LQKENI. CDR3 region: CASSPAGPGYGYTF. The CDR3 DNA is TGTGCCAGCTCACCAGCCGGTCCGGGCTATGGCTACACCTTC. Looking up the rest from reference TRBV18 and TRBJ1-2 gives the full variable domain: NAGVMQNPRHLVRRRGQEARLRCSPMKGHSHVYWYRQLPEEGLKFMVYLQKENIIDESGMPKERFSAEFPKEGPSILRIQQVVRGDSAAYFCASSPAGPGYGYTFGSGTRLTVV.

V is TRBV29-1 and J is TRBJ1-3; no firm D call. The CDR3 is made up of 13 amino acids. Germline V CDR1 and CDR2: SQVTM, ANQGSEA. Between the trimmed V and J ends, which lost 4 bases and 4 bases, there was a span of 11 bases. The CDR3 loop is CSVAPVDGNTIYF. As DNA, the CDR3 is TGCAGCGTTGCCCCGGTTGACGGAAACACCATATATTTT.

This clone was picked up one time. The rearrangement joins TRBV20-1 to TRBJ1-5; 7 nucleotides align to TRBD1. The CDR3 sequence is 14 residues long. CDR1 is DFQATT, CDR2 SNEGSKA, per germline (reference sequence). The V segment lost 3 bases and the J segment 5 bases; nucleotides outside the gene matches: 7. DNA for the CDR3: TGCAGTGCTAGTGAGGGGGCTCTCGATCAGCCCCAGCATTTT. Translation: CSASEGALDQPQHF.

In the case of this clone: A read error may produce the germline difference seen at one junction end. The chain has TRBV2 and TRBJ2-2, with 8 bases aligning to TRBD1. The CDR3 sequence is 14 residues long. Germline V gene lookup returns CDR1 SNHLY and CDR2 FYNNEI. The CDR3 sequence is CASREDRGYGELFF. CDR3 DNA sequence: TGTGCCAGCAGGGAAGACAGGGGCTACGGGGAGCTGTTTTTT.

Only one count was recorded for this clone. The genes are TRBV5-4 and TRBJ2-3, with TRBD2 identical over 7 bases. The CDR3 is 12 amino acids. V gave up 4 bases and J gave up 10 bases; unmatched junction bases: 6. CDR1 is SGHNT and CDR2 is YYREEE in the germline V gene (reference sequence). The CDR3 DNA reads as TGTGCCAGCAGCCTCACTAGCGAGGCGCAGTATTTT. This codes for CASSLTSEAQYF.

CDR3 bases: TGTGCCAGCAGTGAAGTGTACTCTGGGGCCAACGTCCTGACTTTC. It specifies CASSEVYSGANVLTF. The chain uses TRBV2 and TRBJ2-6; D is uncertain. Looked up from germline, CDR1 is SNHLY and CDR2 is FYNNEI. V lost 1 base, J lost 0 bases, and 4 bases lay in between. This CDR3 has 15 residues.

The rearrangement links TRBV6-2 or TRBV6-3 to TRBJ2-7, with no clear D. The CDR3 has 13 residues. V gave up 6 bases and J gave up 4 bases, with 13 bases separating them. Germline V gene data show CDR1 as MNHEY and CDR2 as SVGEGT. For the CDR3, the DNA is TGTGCCAGCAGCCCAGACTTTACTTACGAGCAGTACTTC. Its protein product is CASSPDFTYEQYF.

This chain joins TRBV9 and TRBJ2-7; 7 bases fit TRBD2. In germline, CDR1 is SGDLS, CDR2 YYNGEE. CDR3 length: 15 amino acids. V lost 0 bases to trimming and J lost 4 bases; unmatched junction nucleotides: 7. The CDR3 loop reads CASSVGSSGIYEQYF. CDR3 DNA sequence: TGTGCCAGCAGCGTAGGTTCTAGCGGCATATACGAGCAGTACTTC.

The chain is built from TRBV6-1 and TRBJ2-2; 10 bases are a match to TRBD2. Unmatched junction bases numbered 4, after V lost 4 bases and J lost 5 bases. Germline-derived CDR1 and CDR2 are MNHNS and SASEGT. The CDR3 length is 15 residues. The CDR3: CASSVAGGRTGELFF. For the CDR3, the DNA is TGTGCCAGCAGTGTAGCGGGGGGCCGGACCGGGGAGCTGTTTTTT.

The chain combines TRBV5-8 with TRBJ2-5, with TRBD2 matching 10 bases. J gave up 1 base and V 1 base, and 1 base lay outside the gene matches. This CDR3 region has 15 residues. Germline CDR1 and CDR2: SGHTS and YDEGEE. The CDR3 DNA follows: TGTGCCAGCAGCTTGACTAGCGGGACCCAAGAGACCCAGTACTTC. This translates into CASSLTSGTQETQYF.

The CDR3 protein is CSVSSGGPVNEQFF. The CDR3 DNA reads as TGCAGCGTGAGTTCGGGAGGGCCAGTAAATGAGCAGTTCTTC. The chain links TRBV29-1 to TRBJ2-1; 8 bases fit TRBD2. Per the germline V gene, CDR1 is SQVTM and CDR2 is ANQGSEA. This CDR3 is 14 amino acids long. V lost 6 bases to trimming and J lost 7 bases; unmatched junction nucleotides: 11.

This chain joins TRBV15 and TRBJ2-5; 9 bases are a match to TRBD2. The CDR3 loop spans 17 amino acids. With 3 bases clipped from V and 2 bases from J, the junction kept 10 bases outside the gene matches. Germline lookup yields CDR1 LNHNV and CDR2 YYDKDF (reference sequence). CDR3 DNA sequence: TGTGCCACCAGCAGGGAGGTTTGGCTAGCGGGGCAAGAGACCCAGTACTTC. This sequence encodes CATSREVWLAGQETQYF.

V gene TRBV19 combines with J gene TRBJ2-3; D ambiguous. The CDR3 loop spans 14 amino acids. Trimming left V 1 base short and J 3 bases short, with 8 bases between. Looked up from germline, CDR1 is LNHDA and CDR2 is SQIVND (reference sequence). This CDR3 is CASSIGQRTDTQYF. The DNA for the CDR3 is TGTGCCAGTAGTATAGGTCAGAGGACAGATACGCAGTATTTT.

The chain uses TRBV30 and TRBJ2-5; no clear D gene. Deletions cut 1 base from V and 1 base from J, with 10 bases between. CDR1 is GTSNPN and CDR2 is SVGIG in the germline V gene (reference sequence). The CDR3 length is 14 residues. The CDR3 spells CAWSAEAIQETQYF. CDR3 sequence (DNA): TGTGCCTGGAGTGCTGAGGCGATCCAAGAGACCCAGTACTTC.

The rearrangement links TRBV6-5 to TRBJ2-7; 7 bases are a match to TRBD2. With V trimmed by 5 bases and J by 2 bases, 6 bases remained unmatched. Looked up from germline, CDR1 is MNHEY and CDR2 is SVGAGI. This CDR3 has 14 amino acids. The CDR3 sequence is CASSTGLIAYEQYF. CDR3 nucleotide sequence: TGTGCCAGCAGTACGGGACTAATCGCCTACGAGCAGTACTTC.

The chain links TRBV27 to TRBJ2-7; tentative D call: TRBD1 (7 bases). Trimming pared 3 bases from V and 1 base from J, leaving 19 bases between. This CDR3 is built from 17 residues. Per germline, CDR1 MNHEY and CDR2 SMNVEV (reference sequence). The CDR3 loop is CASSLEGYRGLSYEQYF. CDR3 nucleotide sequence: TGTGCCAGCAGTTTGGAGGGCTACAGGGGCTTGTCCTACGAGCAGTACTTC.